The 18 T cell receptor beta chains given below trace back to one sample, sequenced in a study of blood T cell repertoires in COVID-19. TCRdb keeps only in-frame clones here, not all; method: immunoSEQ multiplex PCR. The table includes 150,000 to 200,000 clones, 60% to 80% detected once. Sequencing was done on a sample of PBMCs or T cells enriched from blood (not recorded which). Receptor source: a man aged 55 to 69 who had been exposed to COVID-19.

The chain is built from TRBV7-2 and TRBJ1-1; D is unclear. V lost 1 base and J 7 bases, leaving 10 bases between the germline ends. The CDR3 length is 13 residues. The V gene's germline CDR1 is SGHTA and CDR2 FQGNSA. In DNA form, the CDR3 reads TGTGCCAGCAGCTTAGATTTCGGGAGTGAAGCTTTCTTT. Its protein is CASSLDFGSEAFF.

The chain has TRBV5-1 and TRBJ2-3; 7 positions match TRBD1. Germline V lookup: CDR1 SGHRS, CDR2 YFSETQ. This CDR3 spans 15 amino acids. The V gene end was trimmed by 4 bases and the J gene end by 6 bases; junction bases not matched to a gene: 11. DNA of the CDR3: TGCGCCAGCAGCAGAGGGGACAGCGGACCCGATACGCAGTATTTT. It is translated as CASSRGDSGPDTQYF. Supplemented by reference TRBV5-1 and TRBJ2-3, the full variable domain reads KAGVTQTPRYLIKTRGQQVTLSCSPISGHRSVSWYQQTPGQGLQFLFEYFSETQRNKGNFPGRFSGRQFSNSRSEMNVSTLELGDSALYLCASSRGDSGPDTQYFGPGTRLTVL.

The rearrangement joins TRBV10-1 to TRBJ1-2, with a possible D match to TRBD1 (5 bases). The length of the CDR3 is 13 residues. Trimming removed 4 bases from V and 5 bases from J, with 11 bases in between. Germline CDR1 reads WNHNN; CDR2 reads SYGVQD (reference sequence). The CDR3 is CASSAAGSYGYTF. The CDR3 nucleotides read TGCGCCAGCAGTGCAGCAGGGTCTTATGGCTACACCTTC.

The chain joins TRBV6-2 or TRBV6-3 to TRBJ2-7; 9 nucleotides agree with TRBD2. The CDR3 has 15 residues. CDR1 is MNHEY, CDR2 SVGEGT, per germline. Germline trimming cut 0 bases from V and 4 bases from J; bases unmatched to any gene: 4. This chain's CDR3 is CASSYSASGRYEQYF. In DNA form, the CDR3 reads TGTGCCAGCAGTTACTCGGCCAGCGGGAGGTACGAGCAGTACTTC.

The CDR3 DNA sequence: TGTGCCAGTAGTATTTTGACTAGCGGGCCTTACAATGAGCAGTTCTTC. This codes for CASSILTSGPYNEQFF. This chain joins TRBV19 and TRBJ2-1; 10 bases fit TRBD2. V shed 3 bases, J shed 4 bases, and the junction held 6 bases outside the gene matches. This CDR3 has 16 amino acids. Germline-derived CDR1 and CDR2 are LNHDA and SQIVND (reference sequence).

This clone has a handful of counts. The chain links TRBV6-5 to TRBJ1-2; 7 bases agree with TRBD1. Germline V CDR1 and CDR2: MNHEY, SVGAGI. The ends lost 5 bases at V and 0 bases at J; junction bases unmatched: 3. The length of the CDR3 is 14 residues. The CDR3 sequence is CASSKGQTNYGYTF. CDR3 DNA: TGTGCCAGCAGTAAGGGACAGACTAACTATGGCTACACCTTC.

This clone appeared a few times. The rearrangement joins TRBV7-3 to TRBJ2-7; no clear D gene. The CDR3 contains 10 residues. The V gene's germline CDR1 is SGHTA and CDR2 FQGTGA. The germline V and J ends were trimmed by 8 bases and 6 bases, with 8 bases remaining between them. CDR3 sequence (DNA): TGTGCCAGCCCTTGGGCCGAGCAGTACTTC. Translating gives CASPWAEQYF.

The V call is TRBV3-1 (or the pseudogene TRBV3-2), the J call TRBJ2-7, with D hard to call. The CDR3 spans 13 residues. Germline V gene sequence: CDR1 LGHDT, CDR2 YNNKEL (reference sequence). Trimming took off 4 bases at V and 3 bases at J, with 10 bases between the two ends. DNA for the CDR3: TGTGCCAGCAGCCTTTCGGTAAACTACGAGCAGTACTTC. Its translation: CASSLSVNYEQYF.

The genes are TRBV19 and TRBJ2-3; a weak D match, TRBD2 (6 bases). CDR3 size: 13 residues. With 6 bases removed from V and 6 bases from J, the gap between germline ends came to 13 bases. Germline CDR1 and CDR2: LNHDA and SQIVND (reference sequence). CDR3 sequence: CASREGPGDTQYF. The DNA for the CDR3 is TGTGCCAGTAGGGAGGGCCCAGGGGATACGCAGTATTTT. The full variable domain, with the rest looked up from reference TRBV19 and TRBJ2-3, is DGGITQSPKYLFRKEGQNVTLSCEQNLNHDAMYWYRQDPGQGLRLIYYSQIVNDFQKGDIAEGYSVSREKKESFPLTVTSAQKNPTAFYLCASREGPGDTQYFGPGTRLTVL.

This clone appeared a few times. The chain is built from TRBV13 and TRBJ1-1, with TRBD1 matching 7 bases. The CDR3 spans 15 residues. The germline V gene has CDR1 PRHDT and CDR2 FYEKMQ (reference sequence). J was trimmed by 2 bases and V by 5 bases; bases with no gene match: 8. The CDR3 DNA reads as TGTGCCAGCAGCACTCGGGACAGAGCCAACACTGAAGCTTTCTTT. Translating gives CASSTRDRANTEAFF.

The count of this clone is one. The chain is built from TRBV29-1 and TRBJ2-7; possible D gene TRBD1, 6 bases. V lost 4 bases to trimming and J lost 2 bases, with 9 bases between them. Per germline, CDR1 SQVTM and CDR2 ANQGSEA. The CDR3 is made up of 12 amino acids. CDR3 bases: TGCAGCGTTGGGGGGCAAACCTACGAGCAGTACTTC. Encoded protein: CSVGGQTYEQYF.

The CDR3 loop reads CASSDPSRGLANTDTQYF. The CDR3, as DNA: TGTGCCAGCAGTGATCCGTCCCGGGGACTAGCGAACACAGATACGCAGTATTTT. The genes are TRBV2 and TRBJ2-3; 10 bases align to TRBD2. The length of the CDR3 is 18 residues. Germline loops: CDR1 SNHLY, CDR2 FYNNEI. Germline trimming cut 3 bases from V and 2 bases from J; bases unmatched to any gene: 11.

This sequence joins TRBV5-8 and TRBJ1-4; maybe TRBD1 (6 bases). With 4 bases removed from V and 8 bases from J, the gap between germline ends came to 18 bases. CDR1 is SGHTS, CDR2 YDEGEE, per germline. The CDR3 has 15 amino acids. The CDR3 here is CASSLGWTQGEKLFF. In DNA, the CDR3 is TGTGCCAGCAGCCTCGGTTGGACACAGGGCGAAAAACTGTTTTTT.

The chain carries TRBV12-3 or TRBV12-4 and TRBJ2-5, with D uncertain. V was trimmed by 5 bases and J by 5 bases, leaving 9 bases between them. The CDR3 runs 12 residues. Here the CDR3 DNA reads TGTGCCAGCAGTCCAGGCCGGGAGACCCAGTACTTC. Amino acid sequence: CASSPGRETQYF.

The chain links TRBV7-6 to TRBJ2-2, with D perhaps TRBD2 (6 bases). The CDR3 sequence is 16 residues long. V dropped 3 bases and J dropped 1 base, with 12 bases sitting between them. The germline gives CDR1 SGHVS, CDR2 FNYEAQ. The CDR3 region has the DNA TGTGCCAGCAGCTTGAGCGGGCGAAAGAACACCGGGGAGCTGTTTTTT. This codes for CASSLSGRKNTGELFF.

This chain uses TRBV24-1 with TRBJ2-1, with 7 nucleotides matching TRBD2. Germline V gene data show CDR1 as KGHDR and CDR2 as SFDVKD. CDR3 length equals 19 residues. V gave up 0 bases and J gave up 1 base; unmatched junction bases: 11. DNA for the CDR3: TGTGCCACCAGTGATTTGGTCCAGTCTAGCGGAGGGTCCTACAATGAGCAGTTCTTC. Translated: CATSDLVQSSGGSYNEQFF.

This clone was detected ten times or more. V is TRBV28 and J is TRBJ1-6; D unresolved. Germline values: CDR1 MDHEN, CDR2 SYDVKM. V lost 5 bases and J lost 4, with 9 bases in between. The CDR3 sequence is 14 residues long. The CDR3: CASSPAGYNSPLHF. For the CDR3, the DNA is TGTGCCAGCAGTCCCGCGGGGTATAATTCACCCCTCCACTTT.

This chain joins TRBV7-9 and TRBJ1-2; perhaps TRBD1 as D (5 bases). V lost 1 base and J lost 4, with 10 bases in between. The CDR3 is made up of 14 amino acids. Germline V lookup: CDR1 SEHNR, CDR2 FQNEAQ (reference sequence). The CDR3 DNA reads as TGTGCCAGCAGCTTAGGGCCGGGGGTCTATGGCTACACCTTC. Amino acid sequence: CASSLGPGVYGYTF. The complete variable domain, with remaining parts taken from reference TRBV7-9 and TRBJ1-2, reads DTGVSQNPRHKITKRGQNVTFRCDPISEHNRLYWYRQTLGQGPEFLTYFQNEAQLEKSRLLSDRFSAERPKGSFSTLEIQRTEQGDSAMYLCASSLGPGVYGYTFGSGTRLTVV.